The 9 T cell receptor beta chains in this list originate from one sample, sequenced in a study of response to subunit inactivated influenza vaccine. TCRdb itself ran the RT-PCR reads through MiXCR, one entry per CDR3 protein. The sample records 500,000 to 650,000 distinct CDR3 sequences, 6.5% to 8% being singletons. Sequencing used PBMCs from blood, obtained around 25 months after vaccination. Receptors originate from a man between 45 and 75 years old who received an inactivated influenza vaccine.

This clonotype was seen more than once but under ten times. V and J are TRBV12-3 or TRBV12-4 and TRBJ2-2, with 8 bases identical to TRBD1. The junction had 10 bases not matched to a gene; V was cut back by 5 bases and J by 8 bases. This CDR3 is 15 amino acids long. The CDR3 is CASSLSDRGTGELFF. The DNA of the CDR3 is TGTGCCAGCAGTCTATCTGACAGGGGAACAGGGGAGCTGTTTTTT.

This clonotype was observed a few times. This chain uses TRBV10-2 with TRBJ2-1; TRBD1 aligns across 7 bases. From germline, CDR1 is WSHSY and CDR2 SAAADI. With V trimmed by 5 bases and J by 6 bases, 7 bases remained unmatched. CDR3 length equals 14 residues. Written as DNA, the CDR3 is TGCGCCAGCAGTCCCGGGACAGAGGGCAATGAGCAGTTCTTC. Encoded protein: CASSPGTEGNEQFF.

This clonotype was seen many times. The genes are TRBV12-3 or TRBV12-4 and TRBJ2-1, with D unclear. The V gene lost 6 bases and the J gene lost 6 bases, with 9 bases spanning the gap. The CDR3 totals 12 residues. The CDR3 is CASRPTGNEQFF. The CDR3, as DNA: TGTGCCAGCAGACCGACGGGCAATGAGCAGTTCTTC.

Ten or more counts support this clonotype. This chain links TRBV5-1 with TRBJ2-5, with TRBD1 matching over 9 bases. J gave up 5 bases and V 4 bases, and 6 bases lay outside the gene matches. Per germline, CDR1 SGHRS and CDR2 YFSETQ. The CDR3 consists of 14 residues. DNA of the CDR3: TGCGCCAGCAGCCGGGGACAGGGAAGGGAGACCCAGTACTTC. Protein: CASSRGQGRETQYF.

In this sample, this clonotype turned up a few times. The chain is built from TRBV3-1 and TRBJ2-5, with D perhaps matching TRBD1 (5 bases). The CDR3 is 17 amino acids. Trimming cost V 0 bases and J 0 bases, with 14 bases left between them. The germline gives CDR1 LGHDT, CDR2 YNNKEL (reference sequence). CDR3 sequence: CASSQDRATKYQETQYF. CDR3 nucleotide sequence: TGTGCCAGCAGCCAAGACAGGGCCACTAAATACCAAGAGACCCAGTACTTC.

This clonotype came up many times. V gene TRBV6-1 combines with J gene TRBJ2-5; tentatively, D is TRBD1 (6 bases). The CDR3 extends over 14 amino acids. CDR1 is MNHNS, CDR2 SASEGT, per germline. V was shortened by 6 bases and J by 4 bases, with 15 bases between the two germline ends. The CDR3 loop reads CASSSHRVGETQYF. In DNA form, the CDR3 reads TGTGCCAGCAGCAGTCACAGGGTAGGAGAGACCCAGTACTTC.

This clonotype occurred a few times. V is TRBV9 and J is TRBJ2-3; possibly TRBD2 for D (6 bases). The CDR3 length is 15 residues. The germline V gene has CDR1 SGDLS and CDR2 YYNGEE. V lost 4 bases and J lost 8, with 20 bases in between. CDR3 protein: CASSIEGGADGTQYF. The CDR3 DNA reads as TGTGCCAGCAGCATCGAGGGCGGGGCTGACGGTACGCAGTATTTT.

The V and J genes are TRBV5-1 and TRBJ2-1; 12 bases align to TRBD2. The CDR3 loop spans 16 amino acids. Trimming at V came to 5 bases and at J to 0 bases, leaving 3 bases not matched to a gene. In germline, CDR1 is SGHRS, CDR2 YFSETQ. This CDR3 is CASRPTSGSSYNEQFF. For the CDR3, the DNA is TGCGCCAGCAGGCCGACTAGCGGGAGCTCCTACAATGAGCAGTTCTTC.

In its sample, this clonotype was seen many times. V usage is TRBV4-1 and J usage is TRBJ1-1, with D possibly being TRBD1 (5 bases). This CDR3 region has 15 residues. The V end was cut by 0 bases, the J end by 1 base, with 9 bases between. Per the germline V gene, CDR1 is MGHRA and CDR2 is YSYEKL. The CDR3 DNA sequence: TGCGCCAGCAGCCAAGATCACAGGAGGAACACTGAAGCTTTCTTT. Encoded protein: CASSQDHRRNTEAFF.